This T cell receptor (beta chain) came from a study of radiation and T cells in renal cell carcinoma. The study, taken as a whole, reports: Top tumor clonotypes rose in blood 2 weeks post-radiation, then contracted.

Germline CDR1 is SGHTA and CDR2 is FQGNSA. The CDR3 runs 16 residues. The V and J ends lost 5 bases and 0 bases respectively, with 15 bases between them. For this clone: What it binds is not known.

TCRdb's table, derived via immunoSEQ multiplex PCR, lists solely in-frame clones and lacks some. The table includes about 90,000 clones, around 80% detected once. Documented time point: blood 4 weeks post-SBRT, at nephrectomy. Treatment indicated: 15 Gy SBRT to primary tumor, nephrectomy 4 weeks later. Blood was sampled at baseline, 2 weeks and 4 weeks after SBRT. This chain joins TRBV7-2 and TRBJ2-3, with D possibly being TRBD2 (5 bases). The specimen was blood, collected from a patient whose treatment included radiotherapy and nephrectomy. The sequence was collected from a man in his 60s with renal cell carcinoma. The chain's CDR3 is CASSPVSDPSTDTQYF. CDR3 DNA sequence: TGTGCCAGCAGCCCCGTTAGCGATCCTAGCACAGATACGCAGTATTTT.